The 21 T cell receptor beta chains below all came from one sample that was sequenced in a study of PD-L1 blockade in urothelial cancer. TCRdb's copy holds only in-frame clones and misses some; the assay was immunoSEQ multiplex PCR. Of 30,000 to 40,000 clones in the sample, around 80% are singletons; the top ten hold about 29%. Here the sequenced sample was PBMCs, taken around atezolizumab (anti-PD-L1) treatment. The receptor set was obtained from a man in his 60s with urothelial cancer.

This sequence joins TRBV10-3 and TRBJ1-1; D unclear. CDR1 is ENHRY and CDR2 is SYGVKD in the germline V gene. Trimming removed 3 bases from V and 0 bases from J, with 14 bases in between. The CDR3 contains 16 residues. In nucleotides, the CDR3 is TGTGCCATCAGTGACCCGAGGGCACGGCTGAACACTGAAGCTTTCTTT. It is translated as CAISDPRARLNTEAFF.

The rearrangement uses TRBV13 and TRBJ2-3, with 8 bases lining up with TRBD1. With 5 bases clipped from V and 5 bases from J, the junction kept 12 bases outside the gene matches. The CDR3 has 16 residues. The V gene's germline CDR1 is PRHDT and CDR2 FYEKMQ (reference sequence). The CDR3 DNA follows: TGTGCCAGCAGCCTTGCCGGGACAGGAGAAAGAGATACGCAGTATTTT. This translates into CASSLAGTGERDTQYF.

In this sample, this clone turned up once. V gene TRBV5-5 combines with J gene TRBJ1-2; D possibly corresponds to TRBD1 (5 bases). V was pared by 0 bases and J by 2 bases, with 14 bases between. Germline V gene data show CDR1 as SGHKS and CDR2 as YYEKEE (reference sequence). This CDR3 spans 16 amino acids. The CDR3 DNA is TGTGCCAGCAGCTTGGAGGCAGGGCCGATAAACTATGGCTACACCTTC. It yields the protein CASSLEAGPINYGYTF. Based on the CDR3 plus reference TRBV5-5 and TRBJ1-2, the full variable domain is DAGVTQSPTHLIKTRGQQVTLRCSPISGHKSVSWYQQVLGQGPQFIFQYYEKEERGRGNFPDRFSARQFPNYSSELNVNALLLGDSALYLCASSLEAGPINYGYTFGSGTRLTVV.

The J gene is TRBJ1-4, the V gene TRBV27; 8 bases agree with TRBD1. This CDR3 spans 14 amino acids. The germline V gene encodes CDR1 MNHEY and CDR2 SMNVEV (reference sequence). V lost 5 bases, J lost 8 bases, and 7 bases stayed unmatched. In DNA form, the CDR3 reads TGTGCCAGCAGTGCCAGGGGGCCCTGGGAAAAACTGTTTTTT. Protein product: CASSARGPWEKLFF.

This chain joins TRBV7-2 and TRBJ1-2, with D possibly TRBD1 on 5 matching bases. Trimming pared 1 base from V and 4 bases from J, leaving 7 bases between. The germline CDR1 and CDR2 sequences are SGHTA and FQGNSA. CDR3 length: 13 residues. The CDR3 loop is CASSLGQSYGYTF. The DNA of the CDR3 is TGTGCCAGCAGCTTAGGACAGTCCTATGGCTACACCTTC.

The rearrangement uses TRBV30 and TRBJ1-2; the D is unclear. V gave up 0 bases and J gave up 5 bases, with 19 bases separating them. The germline gives CDR1 GTSNPN, CDR2 SVGIG (reference sequence). The CDR3 contains 16 residues. DNA for the CDR3: TGTGCCTGGAGTGTAGGCGGAACCGAACAACTTTATGGCTACACCTTC. Residues: CAWSVGGTEQLYGYTF.

This chain joins TRBV14 and TRBJ2-7; D gene unclear. Deletions cut 2 bases from V and 8 bases from J, with 7 bases between. Germline CDR1 is SGHDN and CDR2 is FVKESK. This CDR3 comprises 11 residues. The DNA of the CDR3 is TGTGCCAGCAGCCAATTACAGAAGCAGTACTTC. Translating it yields CASSQLQKQYF.

This chain links TRBV7-2 with TRBJ2-7; a weak D match, TRBD1 (5 bases). The CDR3 has 14 amino acids. The V gene lost 1 base and the J gene lost 2 bases, with 9 bases spanning the gap. Germline V gene lookup returns CDR1 SGHTA and CDR2 FQGNSA. CDR3 in amino acids: CASSLGQGTYEQYF. The CDR3 DNA follows: TGTGCCAGCAGCTTAGGGCAGGGCACCTACGAGCAGTACTTC.

This sequence joins TRBV6-1 and TRBJ1-1; D possibly corresponds to TRBD1 (6 bases). V was pared by 6 bases and J by 7 bases, with 21 bases between. The CDR3 contains 15 residues. Germline CDR1 reads MNHNS; CDR2 reads SASEGT. The CDR3 reads CASRSKESGVSEAFF. In DNA, the CDR3 is TGTGCCAGCAGGAGTAAGGAATCAGGGGTTAGTGAAGCTTTCTTT.

The rearrangement links TRBV19 to TRBJ1-3; the match to TRBD1 covers 8 bases. V lost 6 bases, J lost 4 bases, and 14 bases stayed unmatched. The CDR3 sequence is 17 residues long. Germline loops: CDR1 LNHDA, CDR2 SQIVND (reference sequence). This CDR3 is CASSQGQGKITGNTIYF. CDR3 nucleotides: TGTGCCAGTAGCCAAGGACAGGGAAAGATAACAGGAAACACCATATATTTT.

The J gene is TRBJ1-5, the V gene TRBV7-2; 9 nucleotides line up with TRBD1. The V gene end was trimmed by 0 bases and the J gene end by 6 bases; junction bases not matched to a gene: 6. Germline values: CDR1 SGHTA, CDR2 FQGNSA. The CDR3 sequence is 16 residues long. The CDR3 sequence is CASSLAGTGRRQPQHF. For the CDR3, the DNA is TGTGCCAGCAGCTTAGCCGGGACAGGGAGGCGTCAGCCCCAGCATTTT. Full variable domain (remainder filled in from reference TRBV7-2 and TRBJ1-5): GAGVSQSPSNKVTEKGKDVELRCDPISGHTALYWYRQSLGQGLEFLIYFQGNSAPDKSGLPSDRFSAERTGGSVSTLTIQRTQQEDSAVYLCASSLAGTGRRQPQHFGDGTRLSIL.

V usage is TRBV5-1 and J usage is TRBJ2-1, with no clear D. V lost 4 bases and J lost 7, with 15 bases in between. CDR1 is SGHRS, CDR2 YFSETQ, per germline. CDR3 length equals 14 residues. CDR3 region: CASSPEMVSNEQFF. The CDR3 DNA reads as TGCGCCAGCAGCCCGGAGATGGTGTCGAATGAGCAGTTCTTC.

The rearrangement uses TRBV6-1 and TRBJ2-1, with D unclear. The CDR3 totals 12 residues. Germline V CDR1 and CDR2: MNHNS, SASEGT. Trimming took 1 base from V and 7 from J, leaving 5 bases between them. The CDR3: CASSEVTNEQFF. DNA of the CDR3: TGTGCCAGCAGTGAAGTCACAAATGAGCAGTTCTTC.

The chain links TRBV27 to TRBJ1-5; 7 bases map to TRBD1. With V trimmed by 4 bases and J by 3 bases, 6 bases remained unmatched. CDR1 and CDR2 from the germline V gene are MNHEY and SMNVEV (reference sequence). This CDR3 is 15 amino acids long. CDR3 nucleotide sequence: TGTGCCAGCAGTTCCCTTGACAGGGACAATCAGCCCCAGCATTTT. Its protein is CASSSLDRDNQPQHF.

This chain uses TRBV30 with TRBJ2-3; tentatively, D is TRBD1 (6 bases). The germline V and J ends were trimmed by 0 bases and 0 bases, with 10 bases remaining between them. The CDR3 length is 15 residues. The germline V gene has CDR1 GTSNPN and CDR2 SVGIG (reference sequence). Here the CDR3 reads CAWSVGTLSTDTQYF. As DNA, the CDR3 is TGTGCCTGGAGTGTTGGGACACTCAGCACAGATACGCAGTATTTT.

This chain joins TRBV5-1 and TRBJ1-2, with D tentatively TRBD1 (6 bases). From germline, CDR1 is SGHRS and CDR2 YFSETQ. CDR3 length: 13 amino acids. The germline V and J ends were trimmed by 4 bases and 6 bases, with 13 bases remaining between them. Written as DNA, the CDR3 is TGCGCCAGCAGCCAGGGGCAGGGCCATGGCTACACCTTC. Translating it yields CASSQGQGHGYTF.

This chain uses TRBV6-1 with TRBJ1-3; 7 positions match TRBD1. This CDR3 has 17 residues. V gave up 1 base and J gave up 2 bases; unmatched junction bases: 8. Germline V gene lookup returns CDR1 MNHNS and CDR2 SASEGT. The DNA of the CDR3 is TGTGCCAGCAGTGAAGTCGTGGGACAGAGTACTGGAAACACCATATATTTT. It specifies CASSEVVGQSTGNTIYF.

This rearrangement joins TRBV27 to TRBJ2-2; no clear D. The V end lost 3 bases, the J end lost 4 bases, and 9 bases lay between the germline ends. CDR3 size: 14 residues. CDR1 and CDR2 from the germline V gene are MNHEY and SMNVEV (reference sequence). CDR3 sequence reads: CASSFMSGTGELFF. The CDR3 DNA reads as TGTGCCAGCAGTTTTATGTCGGGCACCGGGGAGCTGTTTTTT.

The chain carries TRBV6-1 and TRBJ1-6; D may be TRBD1 (5 bases). CDR1 MNHNS and CDR2 SASEGT come from the germline V gene. Trimming left V 3 bases short and J 11 bases short, with 20 bases between. The CDR3 spans 16 residues. The CDR3 reads CASSDPQVASGAPLHF. CDR3 bases: TGTGCCAGCAGTGATCCACAGGTCGCCTCGGGGGCACCCCTCCACTTT.

This clone was seen a single time. The chain is built from TRBV7-9 and TRBJ2-7; TRBD1 matches 10 bases. Germline CDR1 SEHNR, CDR2 FQNEAQ (reference sequence). The V gene end was trimmed by 0 bases and the J gene end by 6 bases; junction bases not matched to a gene: 11. This CDR3 has 17 amino acids. This CDR3 reads CASSLAWGTGEALEQYF. CDR3 DNA: TGTGCCAGCAGCTTAGCGTGGGGGACAGGGGAAGCCCTCGAGCAGTACTTC. The whole variable domain, filled in from reference TRBV7-9 and TRBJ2-7, reads DTGVSQNPRHKITKRGQNVTFRCDPISEHNRLYWYRQTLGQGPEFLTYFQNEAQLEKSRLLSDRFSAERPKGSFSTLEIQRTEQGDSAMYLCASSLAWGTGEALEQYFGPGTRLTVT.

The gene calls are TRBV30 and TRBJ1-5, with D perhaps TRBD1 (5 bases). CDR1 is GTSNPN, CDR2 SVGIG, per germline (reference sequence). The ends were cut back, 0 bases at V and 5 bases at J, with 17 bases in the middle. CDR3 length: 16 amino acids. CDR3 residues: CAWSVAPRQGDQPQHF. The CDR3 nucleotides are TGTGCCTGGAGTGTTGCCCCGAGGCAGGGCGATCAGCCCCAGCATTTT.